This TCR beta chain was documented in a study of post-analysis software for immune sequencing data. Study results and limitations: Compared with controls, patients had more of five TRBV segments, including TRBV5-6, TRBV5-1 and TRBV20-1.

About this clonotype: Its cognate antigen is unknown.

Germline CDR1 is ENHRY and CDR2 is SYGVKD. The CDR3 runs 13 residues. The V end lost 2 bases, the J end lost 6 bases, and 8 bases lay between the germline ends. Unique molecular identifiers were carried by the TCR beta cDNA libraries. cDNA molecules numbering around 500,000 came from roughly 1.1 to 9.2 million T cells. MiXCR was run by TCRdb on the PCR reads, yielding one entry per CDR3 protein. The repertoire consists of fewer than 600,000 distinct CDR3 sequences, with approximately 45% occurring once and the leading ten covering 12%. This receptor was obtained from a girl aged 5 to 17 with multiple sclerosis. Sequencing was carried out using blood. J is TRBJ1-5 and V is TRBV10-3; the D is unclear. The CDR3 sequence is CAISEGVGQPQHF. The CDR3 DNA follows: TGTGCCATCAGTGAGGGTGTCGGTCAGCCCCAGCATTTT.